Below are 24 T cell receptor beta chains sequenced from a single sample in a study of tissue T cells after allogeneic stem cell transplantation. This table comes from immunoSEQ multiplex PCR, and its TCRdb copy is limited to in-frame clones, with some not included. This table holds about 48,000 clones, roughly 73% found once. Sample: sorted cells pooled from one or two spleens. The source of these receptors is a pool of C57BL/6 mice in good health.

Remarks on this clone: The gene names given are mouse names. CDR3 DNA, as far as it was read: TGTGCCAGCAGCTTTGTGGGGGAAAACACCTTGTAC. Protein product: CASSFVGENTLY. The whole CDR3 reads CASSFVGENTLYF. V is TRBV3 and J is TRBJ2-4, with TRBD2 as a possible D gene (6 bases). From the germline J gene comes the end of the CDR3, since the read stops 1 residue before it. The CDR3 is made up of 13 amino acids. The V end was cut by 3 bases, the J end by 4 bases, with 8 bases between. The germline V gene encodes CDR1 SNHLY and CDR2 FYNGKV (reference sequence).

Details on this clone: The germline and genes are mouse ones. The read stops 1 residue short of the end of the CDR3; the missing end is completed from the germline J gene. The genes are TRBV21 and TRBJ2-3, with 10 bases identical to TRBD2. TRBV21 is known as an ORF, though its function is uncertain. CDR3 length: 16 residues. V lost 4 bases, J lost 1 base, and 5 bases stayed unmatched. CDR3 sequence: CASSPRTGGGAETLYF. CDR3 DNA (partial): TGTGCTAGCAGTCCTCGTACTGGGGGGGGTGCAGAAACGCTGTAT.

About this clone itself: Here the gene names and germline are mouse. The CDR3 loop reads CASSSGLAETLYF. CDR3 bases read: TGTGCCAGCTCCTCTGGGCTCGCAGAAACGCTGTAT. The chain uses TRBV12-2 and TRBJ2-3, with D tentatively TRBD2 (5 bases). The CDR3 end is not reached by the read, which stops 1 residue before it; the germline J gene fills it in. Trimming stripped 4 bases from V and 3 bases from J, with 10 bases between. Germline CDR1 reads SGHLS; CDR2 reads HYDKME. The CDR3 runs to 13 residues.

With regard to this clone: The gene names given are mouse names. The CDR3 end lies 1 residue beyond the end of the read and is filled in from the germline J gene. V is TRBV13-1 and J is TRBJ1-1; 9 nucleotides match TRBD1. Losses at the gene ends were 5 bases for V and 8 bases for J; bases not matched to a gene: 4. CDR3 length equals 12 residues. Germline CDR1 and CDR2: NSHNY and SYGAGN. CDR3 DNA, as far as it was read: TGTGCCAGCAGCCTCGGACAGGGGGAAGTCTTC. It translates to CASSLGQGEVF. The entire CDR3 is CASSLGQGEVFF.

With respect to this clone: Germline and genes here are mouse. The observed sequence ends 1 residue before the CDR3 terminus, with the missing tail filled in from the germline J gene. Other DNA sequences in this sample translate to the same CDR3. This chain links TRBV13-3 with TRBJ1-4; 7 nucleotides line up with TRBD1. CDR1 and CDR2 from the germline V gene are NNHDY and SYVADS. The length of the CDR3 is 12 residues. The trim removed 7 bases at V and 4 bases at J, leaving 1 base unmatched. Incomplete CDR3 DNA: TGTGCCAGCGGGGACAGCAACGAAAGATTATTT. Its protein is CASGDSNERLF. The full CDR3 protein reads CASGDSNERLFF.

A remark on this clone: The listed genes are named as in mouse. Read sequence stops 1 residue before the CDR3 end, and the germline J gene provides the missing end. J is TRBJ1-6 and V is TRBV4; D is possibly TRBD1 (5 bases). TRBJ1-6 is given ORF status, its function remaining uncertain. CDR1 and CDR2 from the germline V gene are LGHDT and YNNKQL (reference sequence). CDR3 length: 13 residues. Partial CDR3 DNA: TGTGCTGGCGTGGACAACTATAATTCGCCCCTCTAC. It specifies CAGVDNYNSPLY. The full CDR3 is CAGVDNYNSPLYF.

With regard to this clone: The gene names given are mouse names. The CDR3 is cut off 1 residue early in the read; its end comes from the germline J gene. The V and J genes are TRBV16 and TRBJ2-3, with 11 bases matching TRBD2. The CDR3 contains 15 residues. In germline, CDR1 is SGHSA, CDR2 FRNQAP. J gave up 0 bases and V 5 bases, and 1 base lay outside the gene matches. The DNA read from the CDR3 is TGTGCAAGCAGCAGGACTGGGGGGAGTGCAGAAACGCTGTAT. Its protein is CASSRTGGSAETLY. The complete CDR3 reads CASSRTGGSAETLYF.

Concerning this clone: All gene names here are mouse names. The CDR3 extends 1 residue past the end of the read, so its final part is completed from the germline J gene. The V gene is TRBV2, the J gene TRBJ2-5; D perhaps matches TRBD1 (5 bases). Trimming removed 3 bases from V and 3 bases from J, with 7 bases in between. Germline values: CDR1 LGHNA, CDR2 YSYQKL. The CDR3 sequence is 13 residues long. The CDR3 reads CASSHGQQDTQYF. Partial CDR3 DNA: TGTGCCAGCAGCCACGGACAACAAGACACCCAGTAC.

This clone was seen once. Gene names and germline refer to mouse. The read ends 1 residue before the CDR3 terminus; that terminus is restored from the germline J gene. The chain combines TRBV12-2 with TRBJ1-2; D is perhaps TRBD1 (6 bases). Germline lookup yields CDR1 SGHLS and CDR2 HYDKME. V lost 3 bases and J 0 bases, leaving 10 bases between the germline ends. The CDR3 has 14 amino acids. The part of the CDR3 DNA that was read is TGTGCCAGCTCTTACAGGGCTGCAAACTCCGACTACACC. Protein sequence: CASSYRAANSDYT. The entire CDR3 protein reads CASSYRAANSDYTF.

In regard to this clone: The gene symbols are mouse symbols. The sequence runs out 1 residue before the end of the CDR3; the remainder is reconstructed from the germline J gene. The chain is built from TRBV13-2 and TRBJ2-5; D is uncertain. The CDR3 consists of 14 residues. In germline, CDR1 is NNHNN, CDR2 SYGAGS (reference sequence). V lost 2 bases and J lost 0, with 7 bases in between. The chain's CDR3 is CASGDSRNQDTQYF. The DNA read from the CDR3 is TGTGCCAGCGGTGACAGCCGGAACCAAGACACCCAGTAC.

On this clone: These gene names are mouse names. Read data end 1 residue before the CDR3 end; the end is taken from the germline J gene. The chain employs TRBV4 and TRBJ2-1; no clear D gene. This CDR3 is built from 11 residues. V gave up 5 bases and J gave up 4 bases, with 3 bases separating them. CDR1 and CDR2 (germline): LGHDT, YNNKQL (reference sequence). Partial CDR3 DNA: TGTGCCAGCAGCCAGTATGCTGAGCAGTTC. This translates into CASSQYAEQF. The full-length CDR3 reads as CASSQYAEQFF.

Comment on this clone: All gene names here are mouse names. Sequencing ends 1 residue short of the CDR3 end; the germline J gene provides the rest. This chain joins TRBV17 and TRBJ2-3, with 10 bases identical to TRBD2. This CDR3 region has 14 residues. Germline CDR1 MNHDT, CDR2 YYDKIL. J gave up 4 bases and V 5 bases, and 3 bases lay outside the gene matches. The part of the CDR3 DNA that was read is TGTGCTAGCAGTTGGACTGGGGGAACAGAAACGCTGTAT. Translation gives CASSWTGGTETLY. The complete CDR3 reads CASSWTGGTETLYF.

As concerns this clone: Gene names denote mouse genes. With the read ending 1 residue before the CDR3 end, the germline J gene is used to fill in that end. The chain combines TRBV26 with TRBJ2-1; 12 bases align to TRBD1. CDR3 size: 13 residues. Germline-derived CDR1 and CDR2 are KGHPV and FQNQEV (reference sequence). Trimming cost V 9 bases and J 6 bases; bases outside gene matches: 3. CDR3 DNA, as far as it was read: TGTGCCAGTCGGGACAGGGGGCTTGCTGAGCAGTTC. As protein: CASRDRGLAEQF. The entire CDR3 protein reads CASRDRGLAEQFF. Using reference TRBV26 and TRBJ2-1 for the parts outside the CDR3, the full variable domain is NSKVIQTPRYLVKGQGQKAKMRCIPEKGHPVVFWYQQNKNNEFKFLINFQNQEVLQQIDMTEKRFSAECPSNSPCSLEIQSSEAGDSALYLCASRDRGLAEQFFGPGTRLTVL.

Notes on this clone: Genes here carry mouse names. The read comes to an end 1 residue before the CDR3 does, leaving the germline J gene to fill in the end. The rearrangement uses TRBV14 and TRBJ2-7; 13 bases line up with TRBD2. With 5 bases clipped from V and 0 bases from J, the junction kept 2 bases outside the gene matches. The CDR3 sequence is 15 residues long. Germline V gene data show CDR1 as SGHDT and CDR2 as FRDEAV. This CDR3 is CASSRDWGGSYEQYF. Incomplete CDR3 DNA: TGTGCCAGCAGCCGGGACTGGGGGGGCTCCTATGAACAGTAC.

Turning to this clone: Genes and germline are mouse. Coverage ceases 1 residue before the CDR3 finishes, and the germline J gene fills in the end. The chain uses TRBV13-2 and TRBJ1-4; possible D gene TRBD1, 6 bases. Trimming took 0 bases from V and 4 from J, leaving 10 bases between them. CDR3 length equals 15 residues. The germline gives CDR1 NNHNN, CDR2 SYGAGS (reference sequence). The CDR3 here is CASGDAGTINERLFF. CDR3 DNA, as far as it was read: TGTGCCAGCGGTGATGCTGGGACAATCAACGAAAGATTATTT.

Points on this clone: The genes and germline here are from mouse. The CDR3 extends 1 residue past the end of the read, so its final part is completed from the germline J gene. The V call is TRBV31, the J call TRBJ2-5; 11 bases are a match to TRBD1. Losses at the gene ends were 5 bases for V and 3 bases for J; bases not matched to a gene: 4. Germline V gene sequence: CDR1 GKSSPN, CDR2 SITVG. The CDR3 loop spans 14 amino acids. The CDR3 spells CAWGQGAGQDTQYF. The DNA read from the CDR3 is TGTGCCTGGGGACAGGGGGCTGGGCAAGACACCCAGTAC.

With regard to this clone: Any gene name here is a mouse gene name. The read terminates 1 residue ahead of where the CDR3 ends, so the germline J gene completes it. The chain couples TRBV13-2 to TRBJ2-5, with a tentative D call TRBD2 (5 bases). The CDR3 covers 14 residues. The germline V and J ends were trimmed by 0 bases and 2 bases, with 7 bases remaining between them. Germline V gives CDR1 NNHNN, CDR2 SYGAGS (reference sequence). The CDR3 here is CASGDALGQDTQYF. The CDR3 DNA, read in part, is TGTGCCAGCGGTGATGCTCTGGGCCAAGACACCCAGTAC.

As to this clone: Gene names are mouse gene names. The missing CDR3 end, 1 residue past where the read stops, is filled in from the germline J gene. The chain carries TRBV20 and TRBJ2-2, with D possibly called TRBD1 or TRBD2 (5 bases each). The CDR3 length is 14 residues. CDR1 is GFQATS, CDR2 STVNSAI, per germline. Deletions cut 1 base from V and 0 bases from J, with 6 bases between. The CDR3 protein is CGARGGSNTGQLYF. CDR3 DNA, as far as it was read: TGTGGTGCTAGGGGGGGCTCAAACACCGGGCAGCTCTAC.

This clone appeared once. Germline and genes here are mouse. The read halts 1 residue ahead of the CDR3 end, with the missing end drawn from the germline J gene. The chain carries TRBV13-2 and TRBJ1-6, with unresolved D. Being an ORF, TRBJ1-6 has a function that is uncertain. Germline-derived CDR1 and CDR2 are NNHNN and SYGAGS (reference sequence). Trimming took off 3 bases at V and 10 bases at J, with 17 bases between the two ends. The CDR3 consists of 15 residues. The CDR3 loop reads CASGAREAMGSPLYF. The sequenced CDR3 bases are TGTGCCAGCGGTGCTCGGGAGGCAATGGGATCGCCCCTCTAC.

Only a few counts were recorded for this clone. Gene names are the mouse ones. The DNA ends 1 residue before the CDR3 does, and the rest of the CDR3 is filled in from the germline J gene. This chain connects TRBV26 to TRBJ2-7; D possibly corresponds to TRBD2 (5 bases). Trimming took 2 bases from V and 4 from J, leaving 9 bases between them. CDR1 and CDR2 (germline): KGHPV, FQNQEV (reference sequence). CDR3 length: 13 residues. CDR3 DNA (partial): TGTGCCAGCAGTCTGAGGCTGGGTTATGAACAGTAC. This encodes CASSLRLGYEQY. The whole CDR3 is CASSLRLGYEQYF.

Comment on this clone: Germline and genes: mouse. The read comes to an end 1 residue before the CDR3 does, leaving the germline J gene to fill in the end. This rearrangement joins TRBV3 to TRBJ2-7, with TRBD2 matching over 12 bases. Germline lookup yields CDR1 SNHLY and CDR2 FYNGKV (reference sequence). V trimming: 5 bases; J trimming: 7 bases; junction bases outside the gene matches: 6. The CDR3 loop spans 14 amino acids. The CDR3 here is CASSETGGAREQYF. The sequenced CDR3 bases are TGTGCCAGCAGCGAGACTGGGGGGGCGCGAGAACAGTAC.

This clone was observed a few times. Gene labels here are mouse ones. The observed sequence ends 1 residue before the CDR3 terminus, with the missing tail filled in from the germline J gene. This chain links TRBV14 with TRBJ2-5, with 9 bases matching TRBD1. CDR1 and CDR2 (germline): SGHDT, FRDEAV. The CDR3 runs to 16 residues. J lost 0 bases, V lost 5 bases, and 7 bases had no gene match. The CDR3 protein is CASSLRTGVNQDTQYF. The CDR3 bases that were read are TGTGCCAGCAGCCTCAGGACAGGGGTTAACCAAGACACCCAGTAC.

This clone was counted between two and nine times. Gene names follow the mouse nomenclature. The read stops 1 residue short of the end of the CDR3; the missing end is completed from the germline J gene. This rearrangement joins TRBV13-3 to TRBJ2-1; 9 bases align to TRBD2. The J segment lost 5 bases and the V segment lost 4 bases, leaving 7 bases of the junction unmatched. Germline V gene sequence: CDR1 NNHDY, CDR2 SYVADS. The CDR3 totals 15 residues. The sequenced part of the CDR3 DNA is TGTGCCAGCAGTCCTCGACTGGGGGAAGATGCTGAGCAGTTC. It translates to CASSPRLGEDAEQF. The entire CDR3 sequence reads CASSPRLGEDAEQFF.

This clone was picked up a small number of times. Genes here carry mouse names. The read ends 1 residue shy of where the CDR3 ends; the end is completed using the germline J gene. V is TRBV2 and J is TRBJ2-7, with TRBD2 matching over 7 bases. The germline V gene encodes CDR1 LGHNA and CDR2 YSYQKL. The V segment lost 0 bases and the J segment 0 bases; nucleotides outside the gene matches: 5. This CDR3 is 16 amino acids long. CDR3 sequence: CASSQDRVGGSYEQYF. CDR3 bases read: TGTGCCAGCAGCCAAGATAGGGTGGGGGGCTCCTATGAACAGTAC.